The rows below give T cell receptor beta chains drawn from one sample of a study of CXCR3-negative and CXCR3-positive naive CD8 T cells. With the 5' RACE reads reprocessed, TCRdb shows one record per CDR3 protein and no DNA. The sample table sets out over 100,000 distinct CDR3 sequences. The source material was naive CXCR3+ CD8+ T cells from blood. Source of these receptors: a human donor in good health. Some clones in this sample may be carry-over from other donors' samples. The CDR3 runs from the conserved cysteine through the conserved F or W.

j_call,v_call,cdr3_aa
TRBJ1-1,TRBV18,CASSPDREAFF
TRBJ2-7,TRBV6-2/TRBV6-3,CATIGHFADEQYF
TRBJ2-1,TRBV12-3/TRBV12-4,CASSPSRTGDNEQFF
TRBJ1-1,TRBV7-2,CASSLGSGEAFF
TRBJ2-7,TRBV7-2,CASSLGFFGGQGSSYEQYF
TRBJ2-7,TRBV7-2,CASSLEVVGLAEREQYF
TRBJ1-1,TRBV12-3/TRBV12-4,CASSVGSTEAFF
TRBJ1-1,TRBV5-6,CASSFNRGRTEAFF
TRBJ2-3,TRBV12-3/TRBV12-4,CASTLSGGLADTQYF
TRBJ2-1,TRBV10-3,CATQDKIYNEQFF
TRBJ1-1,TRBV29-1,CSVELRVFMTFF
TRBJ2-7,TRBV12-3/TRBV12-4,CASSFSGLKGEQYF
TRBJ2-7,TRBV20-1,CSAEGLAGGFVDEQFF
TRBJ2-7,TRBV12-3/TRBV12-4,CASSDSRSSYEQYF
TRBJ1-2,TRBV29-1,CSVRGGANYGYTF
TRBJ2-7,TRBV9,CASSISGSLEGEQYF
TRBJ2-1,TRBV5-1,CASTGASTVDYNEQFF
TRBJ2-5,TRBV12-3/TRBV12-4,CASSDTETQYF
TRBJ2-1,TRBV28,CASRLAGLDNEQFF
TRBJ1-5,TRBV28,CASSLYAGSNQPQHF
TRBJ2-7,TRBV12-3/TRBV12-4,CASRGSGTGLSEQYF
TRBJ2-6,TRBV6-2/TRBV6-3,CATRGANVLTF
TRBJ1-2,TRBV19,CASTLGGDGYTF
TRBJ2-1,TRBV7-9,CASSLAFGLDYNEQFF
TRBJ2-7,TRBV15,CATSTRLAGTYEQYF
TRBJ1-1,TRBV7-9,CASSLAEQLEAFF
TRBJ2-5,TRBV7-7,CASSLGGGSQETQYF
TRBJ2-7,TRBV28,CASSLAGGVGFYEQYF
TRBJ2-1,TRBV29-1,CSVGSGTGDNEQFF
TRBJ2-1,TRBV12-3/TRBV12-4,CASSLPGEDEQFF
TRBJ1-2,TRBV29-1,CSVPEIDGYTF
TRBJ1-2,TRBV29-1,CSVVQGYGYTF
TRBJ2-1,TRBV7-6,CASLAGLSEQFF
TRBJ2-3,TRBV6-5,CASSHSSLAADTQYF
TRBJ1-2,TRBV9,CASSVGGDYGYTF
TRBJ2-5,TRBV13,CASSLRQGGMETQYF
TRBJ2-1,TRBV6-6,CASKVTNEQFF
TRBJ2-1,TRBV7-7,CASSQGLAGGPSSYNEQFF
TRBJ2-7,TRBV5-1,CASSLGGDYSYEQYF
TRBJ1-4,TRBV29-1,CSARGGTNEKLFF
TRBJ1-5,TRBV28,CASSPRGMNQPQHF
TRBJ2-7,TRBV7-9,CASSLPSSYEQYF
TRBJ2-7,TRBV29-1,CSVVGRGLFYEQYF
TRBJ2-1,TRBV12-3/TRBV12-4,CASSLAGQNNEQFF
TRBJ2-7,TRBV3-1,CASSQGLGGNEQYF